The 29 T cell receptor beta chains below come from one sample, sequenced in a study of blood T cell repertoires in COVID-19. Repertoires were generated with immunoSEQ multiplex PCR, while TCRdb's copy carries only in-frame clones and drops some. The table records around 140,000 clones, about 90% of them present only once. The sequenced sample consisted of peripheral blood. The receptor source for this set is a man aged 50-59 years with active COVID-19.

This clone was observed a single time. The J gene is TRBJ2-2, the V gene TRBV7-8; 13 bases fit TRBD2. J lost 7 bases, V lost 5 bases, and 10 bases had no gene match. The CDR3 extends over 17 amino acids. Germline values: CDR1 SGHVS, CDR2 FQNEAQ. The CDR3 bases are TGTGCCAGCAGCACGATCCGACTAGCGGGGGGTGGCGGGGAGCTGTTTTTT. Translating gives CASSTIRLAGGGGELFF.

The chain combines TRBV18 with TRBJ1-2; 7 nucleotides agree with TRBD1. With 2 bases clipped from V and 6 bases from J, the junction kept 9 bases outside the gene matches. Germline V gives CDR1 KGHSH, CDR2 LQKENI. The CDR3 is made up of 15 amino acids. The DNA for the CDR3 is TGTGCCAGCTCACCAAGGGGGCAGGTCAGAGATGGCTACACCTTC. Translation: CASSPRGQVRDGYTF.

The CDR3 here is CATSDTTGAAFDGTQYF. The CDR3 DNA is TGTGCCACCAGTGATACTACAGGGGCCGCATTTGACGGTACGCAGTATTTT. This rearrangement joins TRBV24-1 to TRBJ2-3, with 7 bases matching TRBD1. There are 17 residues in the CDR3. V gave up 3 bases and J gave up 8 bases; unmatched junction bases: 16. Germline V gene sequence: CDR1 KGHDR, CDR2 SFDVKD.

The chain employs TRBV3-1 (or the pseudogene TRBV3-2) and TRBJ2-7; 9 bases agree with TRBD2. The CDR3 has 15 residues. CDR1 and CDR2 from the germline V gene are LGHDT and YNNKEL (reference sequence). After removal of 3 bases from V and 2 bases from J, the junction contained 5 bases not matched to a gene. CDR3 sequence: CASSQASGETYEQYF. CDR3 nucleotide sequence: TGTGCCAGCAGCCAGGCTAGCGGGGAGACCTACGAGCAGTACTTC.

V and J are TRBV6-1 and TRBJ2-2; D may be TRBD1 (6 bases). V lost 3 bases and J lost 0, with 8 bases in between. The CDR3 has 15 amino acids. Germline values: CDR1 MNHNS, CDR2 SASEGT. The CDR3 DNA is TGTGCCAGCAGTGAGGACAGCGCGAACACCGGGGAGCTGTTTTTT. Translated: CASSEDSANTGELFF.

The CDR3 protein is CASSWEESPLHF. CDR3 nucleotide sequence: TGTGCCAGCAGCTGGGAGGAGTCACCCCTCCACTTT. The genes are TRBV2 and TRBJ1-6, with D unresolved. The CDR3 runs to 12 residues. Deletions cut 6 bases from V and 10 bases from J, with 10 bases between. Looked up from germline, CDR1 is SNHLY and CDR2 is FYNNEI.

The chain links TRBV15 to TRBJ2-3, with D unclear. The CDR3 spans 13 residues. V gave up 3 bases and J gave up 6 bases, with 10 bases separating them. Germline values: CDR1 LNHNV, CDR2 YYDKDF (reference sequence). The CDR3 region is CATSRHGQDTQYF. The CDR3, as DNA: TGTGCCACCAGCAGGCATGGTCAGGATACGCAGTATTTT.

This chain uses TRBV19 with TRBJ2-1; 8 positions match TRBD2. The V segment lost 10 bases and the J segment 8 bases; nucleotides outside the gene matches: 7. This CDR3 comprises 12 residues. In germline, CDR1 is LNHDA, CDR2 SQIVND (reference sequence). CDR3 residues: CATRAGGDEQFF. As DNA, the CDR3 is TGTGCCACGAGGGCGGGGGGCGATGAGCAGTTCTTC.

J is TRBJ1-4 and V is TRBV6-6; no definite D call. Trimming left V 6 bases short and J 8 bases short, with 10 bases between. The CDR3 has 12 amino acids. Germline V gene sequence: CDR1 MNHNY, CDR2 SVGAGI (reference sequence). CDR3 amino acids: CASSRNQEKLFF. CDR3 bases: TGTGCCAGCAGCCGAAATCAAGAAAAACTGTTTTTT.

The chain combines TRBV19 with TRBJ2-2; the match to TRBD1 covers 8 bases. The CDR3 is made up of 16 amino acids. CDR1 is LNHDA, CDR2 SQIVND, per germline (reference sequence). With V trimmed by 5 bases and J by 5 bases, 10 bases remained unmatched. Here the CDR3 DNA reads TGTGCCAGTAGTGTGGCTCGGGGACAGGCAACCGGGGAGCTGTTTTTT. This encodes CASSVARGQATGELFF.

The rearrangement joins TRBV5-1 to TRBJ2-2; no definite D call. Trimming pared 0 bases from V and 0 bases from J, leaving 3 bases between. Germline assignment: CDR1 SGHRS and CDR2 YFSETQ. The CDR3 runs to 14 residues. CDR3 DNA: TGCGCCAGCAGCTTGGCCACGAACACCGGGGAGCTGTTTTTT. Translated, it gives CASSLATNTGELFF.

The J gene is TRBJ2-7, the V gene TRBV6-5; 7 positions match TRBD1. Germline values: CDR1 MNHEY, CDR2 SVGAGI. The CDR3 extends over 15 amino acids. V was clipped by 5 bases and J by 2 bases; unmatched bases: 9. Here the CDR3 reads CASSLLSDRPYEQYF. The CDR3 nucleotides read TGTGCCAGCAGTCTTCTCTCGGACAGGCCCTACGAGCAGTACTTC.

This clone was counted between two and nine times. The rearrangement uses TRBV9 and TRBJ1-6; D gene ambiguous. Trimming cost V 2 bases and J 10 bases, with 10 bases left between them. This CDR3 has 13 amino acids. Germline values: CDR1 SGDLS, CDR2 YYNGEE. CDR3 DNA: TGTGCCAGCAGCGTCGGGGAGCGGTCACCCCTCCACTTT. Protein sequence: CASSVGERSPLHF.

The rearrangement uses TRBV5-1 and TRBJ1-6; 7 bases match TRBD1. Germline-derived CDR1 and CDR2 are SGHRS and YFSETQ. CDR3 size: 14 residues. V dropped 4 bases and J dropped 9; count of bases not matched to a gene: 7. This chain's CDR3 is CASSLTGDGSPLHF. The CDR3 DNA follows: TGCGCCAGCAGCCTCACAGGGGATGGTTCACCCCTCCACTTT.

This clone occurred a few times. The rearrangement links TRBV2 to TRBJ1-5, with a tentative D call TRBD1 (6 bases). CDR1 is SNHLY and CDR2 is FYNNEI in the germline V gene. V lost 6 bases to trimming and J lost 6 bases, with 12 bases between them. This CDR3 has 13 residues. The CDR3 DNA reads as TGTGCCAGCAGCAGGGGCGAGAGTCAGCCCCAGCATTTT. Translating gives CASSRGESQPQHF.

The CDR3 spells CASEFLRRQGNSPLHF. As DNA, the CDR3 is TGCGCCAGCGAGTTCTTGCGGCGACAGGGGAATTCACCCCTCCACTTT. This chain uses TRBV5-1 with TRBJ1-6; 8 nucleotides match TRBD1. V lost 7 bases to trimming and J lost 7 bases; unmatched junction nucleotides: 13. Per the germline V gene, CDR1 is SGHRS and CDR2 is YFSETQ. This CDR3 is built from 16 residues. Using reference TRBV5-1 and TRBJ1-6 for the parts outside the CDR3, the full variable domain is KAGVTQTPRYLIKTRGQQVTLSCSPISGHRSVSWYQQTPGQGLQFLFEYFSETQRNKGNFPGRFSGRQFSNSRSEMNVSTLELGDSALYLCASEFLRRQGNSPLHFGNGTRLTVT.

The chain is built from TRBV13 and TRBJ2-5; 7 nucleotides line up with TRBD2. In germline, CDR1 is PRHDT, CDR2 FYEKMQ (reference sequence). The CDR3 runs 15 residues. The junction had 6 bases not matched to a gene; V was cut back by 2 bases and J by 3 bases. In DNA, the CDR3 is TGTGCCAGCAGCTTACTCCTAGCGGCCAAAGAGACCCAGTACTTC. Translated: CASSLLLAAKETQYF. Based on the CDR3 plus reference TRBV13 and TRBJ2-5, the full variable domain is AAGVIQSPRHLIKEKRETATLKCYPIPRHDTVYWYQQGPGQDPQFLISFYEKMQSDKGSIPDRFSAQQFSDYHSELNMSSLELGDSALYFCASSLLLAAKETQYFGPGTRLLVL.

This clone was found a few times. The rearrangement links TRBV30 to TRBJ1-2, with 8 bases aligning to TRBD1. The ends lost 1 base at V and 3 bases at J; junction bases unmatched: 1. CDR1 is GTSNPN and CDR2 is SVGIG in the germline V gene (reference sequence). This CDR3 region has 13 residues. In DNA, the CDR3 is TGTGCCTGGAGTGGACAGGGGTACTATGGCTACACCTTC. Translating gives CAWSGQGYYGYTF.

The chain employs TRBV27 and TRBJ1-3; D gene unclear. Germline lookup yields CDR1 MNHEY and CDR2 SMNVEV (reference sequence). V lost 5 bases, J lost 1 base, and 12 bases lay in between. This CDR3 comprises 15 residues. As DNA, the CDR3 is TGTGCCAGCAGTCCTAATCTACCTTCTGGAAACACCATATATTTT. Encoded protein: CASSPNLPSGNTIYF.

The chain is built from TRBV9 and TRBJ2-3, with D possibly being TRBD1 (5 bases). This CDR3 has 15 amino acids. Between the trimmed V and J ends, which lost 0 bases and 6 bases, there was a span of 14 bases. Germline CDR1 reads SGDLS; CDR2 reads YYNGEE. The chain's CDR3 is CASSVEGATSDTQYF. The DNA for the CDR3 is TGTGCCAGCAGCGTAGAAGGGGCTACCTCGGATACGCAGTATTTT.

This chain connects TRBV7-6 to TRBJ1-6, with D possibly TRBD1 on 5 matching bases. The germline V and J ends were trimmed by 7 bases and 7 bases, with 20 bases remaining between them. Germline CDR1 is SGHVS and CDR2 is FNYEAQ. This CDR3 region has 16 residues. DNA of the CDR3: TGTGCCAGCAACCCTGGGGAGGGACGAGAAAATTCACCCCTCCACTTT. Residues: CASNPGEGRENSPLHF.

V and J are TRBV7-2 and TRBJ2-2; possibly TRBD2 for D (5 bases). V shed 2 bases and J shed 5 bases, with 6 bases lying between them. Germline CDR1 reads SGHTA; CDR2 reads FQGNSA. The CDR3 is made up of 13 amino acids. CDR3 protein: CASSLRLTGELFF. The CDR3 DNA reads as TGTGCCAGCAGCTTACGACTAACCGGGGAGCTGTTTTTT.

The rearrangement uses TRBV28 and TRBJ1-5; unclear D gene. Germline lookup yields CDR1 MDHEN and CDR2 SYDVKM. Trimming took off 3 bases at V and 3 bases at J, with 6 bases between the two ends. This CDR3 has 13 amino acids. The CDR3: CASSLGVNQPQHF. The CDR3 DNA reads TGTGCCAGCAGTTTGGGAGTCAATCAGCCCCAGCATTTT.

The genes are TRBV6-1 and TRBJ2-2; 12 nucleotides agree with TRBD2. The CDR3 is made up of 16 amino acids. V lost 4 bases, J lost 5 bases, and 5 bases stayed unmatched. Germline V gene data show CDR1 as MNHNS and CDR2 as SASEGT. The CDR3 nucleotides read TGTGCCAGCAGTGGTCTAGCGGGGGGGTGGACCGGGGAGCTGTTTTTT. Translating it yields CASSGLAGGWTGELFF.

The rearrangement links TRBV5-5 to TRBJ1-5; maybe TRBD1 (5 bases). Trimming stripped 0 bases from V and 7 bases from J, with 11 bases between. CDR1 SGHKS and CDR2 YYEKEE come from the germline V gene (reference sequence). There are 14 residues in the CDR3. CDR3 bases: TGTGCCAGCAGCTTGGCGGACGGGGGGCAGCCCCAGCATTTT. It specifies CASSLADGGQPQHF.

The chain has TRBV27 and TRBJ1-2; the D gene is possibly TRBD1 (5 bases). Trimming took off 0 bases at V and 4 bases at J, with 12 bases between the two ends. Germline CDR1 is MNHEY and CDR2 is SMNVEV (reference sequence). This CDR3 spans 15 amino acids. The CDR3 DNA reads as TGTGCCAGCAGTTTATCGGGCAGGGCCCGCTATGGCTACACCTTC. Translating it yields CASSLSGRARYGYTF.

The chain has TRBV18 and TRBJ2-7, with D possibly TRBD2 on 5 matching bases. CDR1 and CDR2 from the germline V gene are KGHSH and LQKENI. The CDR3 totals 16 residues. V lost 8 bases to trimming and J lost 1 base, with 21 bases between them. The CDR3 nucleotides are TGTGCCAGCCCACATCCGAGAGGGCGTGGGTCCTACGAGCAGTACTTC. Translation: CASPHPRGRGSYEQYF.

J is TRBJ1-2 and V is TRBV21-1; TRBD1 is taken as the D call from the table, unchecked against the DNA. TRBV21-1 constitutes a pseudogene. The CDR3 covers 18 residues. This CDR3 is CASSPPGRTGGGSYGYTF. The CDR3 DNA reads TGTGCCAGCAGCCCCCCCGGGAGGACAGGGGGCGGAAGCTATGGCTACACCTTC.

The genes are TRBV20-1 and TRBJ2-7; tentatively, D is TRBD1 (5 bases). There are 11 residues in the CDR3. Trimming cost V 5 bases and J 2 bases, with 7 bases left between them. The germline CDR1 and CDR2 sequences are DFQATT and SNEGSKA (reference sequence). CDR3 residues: CSALGPYEQYF. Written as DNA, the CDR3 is TGCAGTGCTTTGGGGCCCTACGAGCAGTACTTC.